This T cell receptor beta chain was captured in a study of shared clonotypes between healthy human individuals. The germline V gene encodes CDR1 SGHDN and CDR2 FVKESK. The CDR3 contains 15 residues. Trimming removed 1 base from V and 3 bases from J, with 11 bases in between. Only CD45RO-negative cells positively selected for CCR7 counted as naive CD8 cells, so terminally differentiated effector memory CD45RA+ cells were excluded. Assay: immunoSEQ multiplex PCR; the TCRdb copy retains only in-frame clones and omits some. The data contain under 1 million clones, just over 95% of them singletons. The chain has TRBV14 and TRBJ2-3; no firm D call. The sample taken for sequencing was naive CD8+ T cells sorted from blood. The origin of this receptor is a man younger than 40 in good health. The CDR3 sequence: CASSQGVALTDTQYF. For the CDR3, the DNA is TGTGCCAGCAGCCAAGGGGTTGCCCTAACAGATACGCAGTATTTT.